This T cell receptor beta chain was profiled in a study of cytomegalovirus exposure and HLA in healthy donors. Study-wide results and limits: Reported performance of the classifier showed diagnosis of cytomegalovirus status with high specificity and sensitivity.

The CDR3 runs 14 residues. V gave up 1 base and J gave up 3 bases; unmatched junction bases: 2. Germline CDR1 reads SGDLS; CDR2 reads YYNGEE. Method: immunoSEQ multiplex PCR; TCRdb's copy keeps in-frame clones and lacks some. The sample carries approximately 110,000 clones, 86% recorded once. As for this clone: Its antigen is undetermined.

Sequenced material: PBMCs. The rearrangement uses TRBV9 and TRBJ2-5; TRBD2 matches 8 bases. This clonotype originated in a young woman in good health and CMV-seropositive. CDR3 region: CASSVSGSKETQYF. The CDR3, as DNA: TGTGCCAGCAGCGTAAGCGGGAGCAAAGAGACCCAGTACTTC.